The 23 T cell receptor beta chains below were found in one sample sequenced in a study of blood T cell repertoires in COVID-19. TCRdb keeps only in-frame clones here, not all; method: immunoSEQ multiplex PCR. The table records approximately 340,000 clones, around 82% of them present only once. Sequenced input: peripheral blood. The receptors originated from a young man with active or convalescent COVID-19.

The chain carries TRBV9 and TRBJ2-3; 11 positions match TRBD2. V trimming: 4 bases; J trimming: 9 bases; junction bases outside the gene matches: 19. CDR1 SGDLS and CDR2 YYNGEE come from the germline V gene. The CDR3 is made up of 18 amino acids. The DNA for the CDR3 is TGTGCCAGCAGCCCCATCCCGGAGGCTAGCGGGAGGATGGGGACGCAGTATTTT. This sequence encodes CASSPIPEASGRMGTQYF.

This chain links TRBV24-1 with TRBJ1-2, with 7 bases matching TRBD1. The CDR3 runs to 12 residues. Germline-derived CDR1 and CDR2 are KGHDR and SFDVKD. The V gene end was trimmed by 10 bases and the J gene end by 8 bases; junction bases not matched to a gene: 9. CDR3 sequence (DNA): TGTGCCACAGAACCGGGACAGAAAGGCTACACCTTC. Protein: CATEPGQKGYTF.

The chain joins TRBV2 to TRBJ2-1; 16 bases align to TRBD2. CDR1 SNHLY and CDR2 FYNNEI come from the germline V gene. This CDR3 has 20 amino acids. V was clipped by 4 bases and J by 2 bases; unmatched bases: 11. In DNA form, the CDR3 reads TGTGCCAGCAGTGGATTCGACGGGACTAGCGGGAGGGAAGCCTACAATGAGCAGTTCTTC. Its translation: CASSGFDGTSGREAYNEQFF.

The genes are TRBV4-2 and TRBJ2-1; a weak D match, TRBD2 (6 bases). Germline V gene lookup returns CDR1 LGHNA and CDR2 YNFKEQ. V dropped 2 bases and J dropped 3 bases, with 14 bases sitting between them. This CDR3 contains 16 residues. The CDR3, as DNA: TGTGCCAGCAGCCAATCCTCGCGCGGGGTCTACAATGAGCAGTTCTTC. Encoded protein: CASSQSSRGVYNEQFF.

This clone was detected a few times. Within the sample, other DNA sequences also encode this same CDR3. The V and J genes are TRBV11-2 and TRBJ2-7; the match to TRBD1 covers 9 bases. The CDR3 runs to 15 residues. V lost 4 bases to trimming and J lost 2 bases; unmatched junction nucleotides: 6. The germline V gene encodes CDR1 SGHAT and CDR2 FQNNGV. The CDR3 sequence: CASSSYRGLAYEQYF. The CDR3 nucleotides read TGTGCCAGCAGCTCTTACAGGGGGCTGGCCTACGAGCAGTACTTC.

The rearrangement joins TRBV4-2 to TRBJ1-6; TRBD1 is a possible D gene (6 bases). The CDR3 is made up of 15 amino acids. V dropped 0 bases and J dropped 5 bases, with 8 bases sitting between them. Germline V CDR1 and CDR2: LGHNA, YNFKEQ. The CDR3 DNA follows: TGTGCCAGCAGCCAAGAGGGACAAAATAATTCACCCCTCCACTTT. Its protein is CASSQEGQNNSPLHF.

CDR3 sequence reads: CASSYGLAVFGMNEQYF. In DNA form, the CDR3 reads TGTGCCAGCAGTTACGGACTAGCGGTTTTCGGGATGAACGAGCAGTACTTC. The chain couples TRBV6-2 or TRBV6-3 to TRBJ2-7, with TRBD2 identical over 10 bases. This CDR3 contains 17 residues. The V gene end was trimmed by 2 bases and the J gene end by 5 bases; junction bases not matched to a gene: 12. CDR1 and CDR2 (germline): MNHEY, SVGEGT.

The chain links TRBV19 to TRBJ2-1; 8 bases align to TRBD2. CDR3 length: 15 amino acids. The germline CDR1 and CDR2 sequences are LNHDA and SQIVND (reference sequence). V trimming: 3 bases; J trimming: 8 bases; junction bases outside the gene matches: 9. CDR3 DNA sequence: TGTGCCAGTAGTATGTATTCGGGGGGGGCCGATGAGCAGTTCTTC. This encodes CASSMYSGGADEQFF.

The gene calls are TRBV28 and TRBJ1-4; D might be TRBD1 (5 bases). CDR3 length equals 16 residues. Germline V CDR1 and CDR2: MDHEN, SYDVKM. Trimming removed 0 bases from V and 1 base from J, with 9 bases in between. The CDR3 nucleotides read TGTGCCAGCAGTTTATGGGCCGGGGGAACTAATGAAAAACTGTTTTTT. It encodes CASSLWAGGTNEKLFF.

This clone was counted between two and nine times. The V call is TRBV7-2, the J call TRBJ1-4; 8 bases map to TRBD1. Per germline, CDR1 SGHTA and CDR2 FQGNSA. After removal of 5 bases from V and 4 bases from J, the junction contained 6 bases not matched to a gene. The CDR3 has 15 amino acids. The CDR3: CASSPQGALNEKLFF. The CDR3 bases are TGTGCCAGCAGCCCCCAGGGGGCCCTTAATGAAAAACTGTTTTTT.

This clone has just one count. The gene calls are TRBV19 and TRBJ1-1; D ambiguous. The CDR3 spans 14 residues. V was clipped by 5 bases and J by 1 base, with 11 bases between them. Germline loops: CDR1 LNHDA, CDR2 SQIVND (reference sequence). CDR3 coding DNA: TGTGCCAGTAGTCAAACAGCCGGGAACACTGAAGCTTTCTTT. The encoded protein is CASSQTAGNTEAFF.

The CDR3 sequence is CASSLGSLQGGAEAFF. Here the CDR3 DNA reads TGTGCCAGCAGCTTAGGCTCTCTCCAGGGGGGCGCTGAAGCTTTCTTT. This chain uses TRBV7-9 with TRBJ1-1, with TRBD1 identical over 7 bases. CDR3 length: 16 amino acids. Germline-derived CDR1 and CDR2 are SEHNR and FQNEAQ (reference sequence). V lost 1 base, J lost 6 bases, and 11 bases stayed unmatched.

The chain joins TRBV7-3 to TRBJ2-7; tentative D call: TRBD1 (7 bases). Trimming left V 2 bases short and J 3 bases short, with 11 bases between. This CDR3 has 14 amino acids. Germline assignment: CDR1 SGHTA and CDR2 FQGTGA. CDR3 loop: CASSLAGQFYEQYF. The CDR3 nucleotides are TGTGCCAGCAGCTTAGCGGGACAGTTCTACGAGCAGTACTTC.

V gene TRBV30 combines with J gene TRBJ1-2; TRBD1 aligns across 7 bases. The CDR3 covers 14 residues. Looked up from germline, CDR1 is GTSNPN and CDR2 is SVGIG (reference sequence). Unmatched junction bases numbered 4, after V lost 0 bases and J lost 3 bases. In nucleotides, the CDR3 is TGTGCCTGGAGTGTCACAGGGGCTTACTATGGCTACACCTTC. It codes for CAWSVTGAYYGYTF.

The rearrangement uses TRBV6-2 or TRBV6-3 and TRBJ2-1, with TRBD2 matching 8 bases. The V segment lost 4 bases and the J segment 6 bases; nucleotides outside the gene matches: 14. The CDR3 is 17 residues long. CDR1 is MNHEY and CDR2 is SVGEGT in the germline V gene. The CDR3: CASSWVWGGRGGNEQFF. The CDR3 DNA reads TGTGCCAGCAGTTGGGTTTGGGGCGGCCGGGGGGGCAATGAGCAGTTCTTC.

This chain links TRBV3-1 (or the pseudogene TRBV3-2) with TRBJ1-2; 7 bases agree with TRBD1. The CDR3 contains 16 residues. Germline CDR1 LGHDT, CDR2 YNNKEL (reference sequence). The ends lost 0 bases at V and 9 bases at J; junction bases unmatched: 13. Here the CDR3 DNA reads TGTGCCAGCAGCCAAGAACCCGGACAGGTGATCGGTAGCTACACCTTC. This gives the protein CASSQEPGQVIGSYTF.

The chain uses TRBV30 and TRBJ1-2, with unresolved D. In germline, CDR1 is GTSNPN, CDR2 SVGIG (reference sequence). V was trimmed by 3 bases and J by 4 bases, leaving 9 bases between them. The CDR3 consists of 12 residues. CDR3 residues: CAWRTGIYGYTF. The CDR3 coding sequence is TGTGCCTGGAGAACGGGAATCTATGGCTACACCTTC.

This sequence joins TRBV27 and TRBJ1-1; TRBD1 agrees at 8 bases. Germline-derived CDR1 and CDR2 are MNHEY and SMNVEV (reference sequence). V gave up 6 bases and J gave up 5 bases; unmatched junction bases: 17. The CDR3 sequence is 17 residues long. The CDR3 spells CASSSGQGNSRATEAFF. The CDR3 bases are TGTGCCAGCAGCTCCGGACAGGGCAACAGCAGGGCGACTGAAGCTTTCTTT.

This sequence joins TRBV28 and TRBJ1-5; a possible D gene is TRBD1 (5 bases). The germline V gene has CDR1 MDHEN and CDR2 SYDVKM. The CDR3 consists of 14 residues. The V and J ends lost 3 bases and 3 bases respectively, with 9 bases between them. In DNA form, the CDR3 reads TGTGCCAGCAGTTTCGGGGGATTCAATCAGCCCCAGCATTTT. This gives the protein CASSFGGFNQPQHF.

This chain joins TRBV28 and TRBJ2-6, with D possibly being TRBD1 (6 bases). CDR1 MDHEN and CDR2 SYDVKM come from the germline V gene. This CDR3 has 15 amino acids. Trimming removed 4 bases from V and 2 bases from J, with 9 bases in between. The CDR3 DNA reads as TGTGCCAGCAGTTCAGGACAGACTGGGGCCAACGTCCTGACTTTC. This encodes CASSSGQTGANVLTF.

The CDR3 is CASSREEGAGNTIYF. Here the CDR3 DNA reads TGTGCCAGCAGCCGAGAAGAGGGAGCTGGAAACACCATATATTTT. The chain carries TRBV5-8 and TRBJ1-3; D gene unclear. This CDR3 comprises 15 residues. V lost 4 bases and J lost 2, with 13 bases in between. Looked up from germline, CDR1 is SGHTS and CDR2 is YDEGEE.

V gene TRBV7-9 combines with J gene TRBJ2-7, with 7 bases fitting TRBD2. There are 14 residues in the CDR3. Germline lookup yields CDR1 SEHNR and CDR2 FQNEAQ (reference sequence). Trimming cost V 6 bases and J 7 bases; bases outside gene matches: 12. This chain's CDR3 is CASREAGPLREQYF. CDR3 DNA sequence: TGTGCCAGCAGGGAAGCGGGACCATTACGGGAGCAGTACTTC.

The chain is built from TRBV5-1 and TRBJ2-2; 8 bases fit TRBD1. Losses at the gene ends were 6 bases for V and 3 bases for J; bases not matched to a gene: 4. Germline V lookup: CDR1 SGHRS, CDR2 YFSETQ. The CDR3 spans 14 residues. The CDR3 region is CASTPTGDTGELFF. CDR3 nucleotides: TGCGCCAGCACCCCGACAGGGGACACCGGGGAGCTGTTTTTT.